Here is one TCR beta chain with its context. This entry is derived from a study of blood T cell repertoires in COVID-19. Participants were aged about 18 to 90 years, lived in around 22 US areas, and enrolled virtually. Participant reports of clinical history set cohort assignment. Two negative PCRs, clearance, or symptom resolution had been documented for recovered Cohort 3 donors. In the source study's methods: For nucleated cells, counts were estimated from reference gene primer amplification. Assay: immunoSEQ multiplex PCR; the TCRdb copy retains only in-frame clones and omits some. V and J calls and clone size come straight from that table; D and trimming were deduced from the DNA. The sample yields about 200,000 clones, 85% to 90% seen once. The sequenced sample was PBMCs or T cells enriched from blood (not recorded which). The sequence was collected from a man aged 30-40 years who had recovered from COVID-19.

CDR3 sequence: CASSQGIGASFEQYF. The CDR3 nucleotides read TGTGCCAGCAGCCAAGGGATAGGGGCGTCTTTCGAGCAGTACTTC. The chain uses TRBV14 and TRBJ2-7, with a possible D match to TRBD1 (5 bases). This CDR3 is built from 15 residues. Trimming took 1 base from V and 6 from J, leaving 16 bases between them. Germline CDR1 reads SGHDN; CDR2 reads FVKESK.